This is a list of T cell receptor beta chains from one sample in a study of cytomegalovirus exposure and HLA in healthy donors. Some clones are missing from TCRdb's copy, which holds only in-frame ones; the method was immunoSEQ multiplex PCR. The sample yields more than 140,000 clones, roughly 89% seen once. The source material was PBMCs. The receptors originated from a woman younger than 30 in good health and CMV-seropositive. Each CDR3 is given with its conserved first and last residue. Fields, in order: J gene, V gene, CDR3 length, D gene, clone size, CDR3 DNA, CDR3 protein. The D gene is left open where the match is weak. Size is stated for part of the rows, as once, few or many counts, or as a class when the clone is expanded.

TRBJ2-3 | TRBV5-4 | 17 | TRBD2 | NA | TGTGCCAGCAGCATGCCGACTAGCGGGAGAGGAATAGATACGCAGTATTTT | CASSMPTSGRGIDTQYF
TRBJ1-1 | TRBV4-3 | 17 | TRBD1 | NA | TGCGCCAGCAGCCCTGGCGCGGGACAGGCAATGAACACTGAAGCTTTCTTT | CASSPGAGQAMNTEAFF
TRBJ2-3 | TRBV7-9 | 13 | NA | NA | TGTGCCAGCAAGGCACAGGGCACAGATACGCAGTATTTT | CASKAQGTDTQYF
TRBJ2-6 | TRBV7-2 | 17 | TRBD1 | NA | TGTGCCAGCAGCTTGTGGGACAGAATCTCTGGGGCCAACGTCCTGACTTTC | CASSLWDRISGANVLTF
TRBJ2-5 | TRBV7-2 | 17 | TRBD2 | NA | TGTGCCAGCAGCTTATGGTCGGCGGGGGGAAAAACGGAGACCCAGTACTTC | CASSLWSAGGKTETQYF
TRBJ1-5 | TRBV4-2 | 13 | NA | NA | TGTGCCAGCAGCCAAGATCGAGATCAGCCCCAGCATTTT | CASSQDRDQPQHF
TRBJ2-5 | TRBV5-6 | 15 | NA | NA | TGTGCCAGCAGCAACCCGGGACTTCGCACGGAGACCCAGTACTTC | CASSNPGLRTETQYF
TRBJ2-6 | TRBV11-2 | 16 | TRBD1 | NA | TGTGCCAGCAGCCTCCGGACAGGGGCAGGGGCCAACGTCCTGACTTTC | CASSLRTGAGANVLTF
TRBJ1-2 | TRBV5-1 | 15 | NA | few | TGCGCCAGCAGCCCCTCGACAGGTCCTAACTATGGCTACACCTTC | CASSPSTGPNYGYTF
TRBJ1-3 | TRBV6-1 | 13 | NA | NA | TGTGCCACCATTGACAGTGCTGGAAACACCATATATTTT | CATIDSAGNTIYF
TRBJ2-4 | TRBV27 | 17 | TRBD1 | NA | TGTGCCAGCAGTGGGGCGGGACAGGTCCTAGCCAAAAACATTCAGTACTTC | CASSGAGQVLAKNIQYF
TRBJ2-5 | TRBV2 | 15 | NA | once | TGTGCCAGCAGTGAAGGGGGGACTGTCGAAGAGACCCAGTACTTC | CASSEGGTVEETQYF
TRBJ2-7 | TRBV5-1 | 15 | NA | NA | TGCGCCAGCAGCTTGGACTTTAGGGGTAGCTACGAGCAGTACTTC | CASSLDFRGSYEQYF
TRBJ2-3 | TRBV5-1 | 17 | TRBD2 | NA | TGCGCCAGCAGCTACGGATCGACTAGCGGGAGTGCAGATACGCAGTATTTT | CASSYGSTSGSADTQYF
TRBJ1-4 | TRBV28 | 13 | TRBD1 | NA | TGTGCCAGCAGTTTCAGGGGGAGGGAAAAACTGTTTTTT | CASSFRGREKLFF
TRBJ1-2 | TRBV6-1 | 13 | NA | NA | TGTGCCAGCAAAGAGTTCACAGCCGGCGGCTACACCTTC | CASKEFTAGGYTF
TRBJ1-2 | TRBV2 | 18 | TRBD1 | NA | TGTGCCAGCACCCAAGGTCGACAGGGGGGGCCAAGAGGCTATGGCTACACCTTC | CASTQGRQGGPRGYGYTF
TRBJ2-2 | TRBV5-1 | 16 | NA | NA | TGCGCCAGCAGCTTGCCGGGAAAGGCAAACACCGGGGAGCTGTTTTTT | CASSLPGKANTGELFF
TRBJ2-7 | TRBV15 | 14 | NA | NA | TGTGCCACCAGCAGCGACGCGGGTCTGAACGAGCAGTACTTC | CATSSDAGLNEQYF
TRBJ2-5 | TRBV11-3 | 13 | NA | NA | TGTGCCAGCTCGAAGGGGCTTCGAGAGACCCAGTACTTC | CASSKGLRETQYF
TRBJ1-3 | TRBV5-6 | 14 | TRBD1 | NA | TGTGCCAGCAGCTTGCCAGGGGGTGGAAACACCATATATTTT | CASSLPGGGNTIYF
TRBJ1-1 | TRBV9 | 14 | NA | few | TGTGCCAGCAGCGCCAAGACAGAGAACACTGAAGCTTTCTTT | CASSAKTENTEAFF
TRBJ2-7 | TRBV9 | 15 | TRBD2 | NA | TGTGCCAGCAGCCCACACTCTAGCGGCTCCTACGAGCAGTACTTC | CASSPHSSGSYEQYF
TRBJ1-5 | TRBV15 | 17 | TRBD1 | NA | TGTGCCACCAGCAGACCGGGACAGGGGGCGCGGAATCAGCCCCAGCATTTT | CATSRPGQGARNQPQHF
TRBJ2-7 | TRBV4-2 | 14 | TRBD2 | NA | TGTGCCAGCAGTCCCGGGACTAGCCTCAGCGAGCAGTACTTC | CASSPGTSLSEQYF
TRBJ2-1 | TRBV6-5 | 15 | TRBD2 | few | TGTGCCAGCAGTGGGACTAGCGGGAGTTACAATGAGCAGTTCTTC | CASSGTSGSYNEQFF
TRBJ2-7 | TRBV9 | 14 | NA | NA | TGTGCCAGCAGCGTAGCGGGTGGAACCTACGAGCAGTACTTC | CASSVAGGTYEQYF
TRBJ2-1 | TRBV2 | 13 | NA | NA | TGTGCCAGCAGGATGGGTGGAGGGTTTGAGCAGTTCTTC | CASRMGGGFEQFF
TRBJ2-7 | TRBV2 | 11 | NA | NA | TGTGCCAGCAGCCGGTCGTCCGAGCAGTACTTC | CASSRSSEQYF
TRBJ2-1 | TRBV11-3 | 13 | NA | NA | TGTGCCAGCAGCTTAAACTCATACAATGAGCAGTTCTTC | CASSLNSYNEQFF
TRBJ1-2 | TRBV9 | 16 | NA | NA | TGTGCCAGCAGCCCCCTTCTTCGGGGGGCGGACTATGGCTACACCTTC | CASSPLLRGADYGYTF
TRBJ1-5 | TRBV6-6 | 12 | NA | NA | TGTGCCAGCAGTTCCCCGAGCCAGCCCCAGCATTTT | CASSSPSQPQHF
TRBJ1-2 | TRBV28 | 13 | NA | NA | TGTGCCAGCCGCCTTGCGGGACTATATGGCTACACCTTC | CASRLAGLYGYTF
TRBJ2-2 | TRBV19 | 16 | NA | NA | TGTGCCAGTAGTATAGATCTACAGAAGAACACCGGGGAGCTGTTTTTT | CASSIDLQKNTGELFF
TRBJ2-7 | TRBV6-5 | 15 | TRBD2 | NA | TGTGCCAGCCAGCGTAGACAGCGGGAGATTTACGAGCAGTACTTC | CASQRRQREIYEQYF
TRBJ2-5 | TRBV10-3 | 13 | NA | NA | TGTGCCATCAGCGAGGAGAGCTTAGAGACCCAGTACTTC | CAISEESLETQYF
TRBJ1-4 | TRBV28 | 15 | NA | NA | TGTGCCAGCAGTTTACCGGGGGGTTTGAGGGAAAAACTGTTTTTT | CASSLPGGLREKLFF
TRBJ2-3 | TRBV7-2 | 14 | NA | NA | TGTGCCAGCAGCTTATACCTACAGGGAGATACGCAGTATTTT | CASSLYLQGDTQYF